The entry below describes one T cell receptor beta chain. Methods used by the authors: For nucleated cells, counts were estimated from reference gene primer amplification. The protocol was immunoSEQ multiplex PCR, while the TCRdb copy is restricted to in-frame clones and leaves out a portion. Clonal size and the V and J genes are those of that table, whereas D and trimming came from the DNA. The repertoire holds approximately 200,000 clones, with 70% to 90% as singletons. Germline CDR1 SGHAT, CDR2 FQNNGV. The CDR3 consists of 15 residues. With 1 base clipped from V and 2 bases from J, the junction kept 2 bases outside the gene matches. The data originate from a study of blood T cell repertoires in COVID-19. Across the study: Collection of acute and convalescent COVID-19 samples took place in the United States, Italy and Spain. PBMCs, B-cell-depleted T cells, or T cells were the source of the cDNA or gDNA that made up the material.

The specimen was peripheral blood. The clonotype originates from a man aged 65-85 years with active or convalescent COVID-19. The chain uses TRBV11-2 and TRBJ2-7, with 10 bases identical to TRBD1. CDR3 sequence reads: CASSLAGTGAYEQYF. CDR3 DNA sequence: TGTGCCAGCAGCTTAGCCGGGACAGGGGCCTACGAGCAGTACTTC.